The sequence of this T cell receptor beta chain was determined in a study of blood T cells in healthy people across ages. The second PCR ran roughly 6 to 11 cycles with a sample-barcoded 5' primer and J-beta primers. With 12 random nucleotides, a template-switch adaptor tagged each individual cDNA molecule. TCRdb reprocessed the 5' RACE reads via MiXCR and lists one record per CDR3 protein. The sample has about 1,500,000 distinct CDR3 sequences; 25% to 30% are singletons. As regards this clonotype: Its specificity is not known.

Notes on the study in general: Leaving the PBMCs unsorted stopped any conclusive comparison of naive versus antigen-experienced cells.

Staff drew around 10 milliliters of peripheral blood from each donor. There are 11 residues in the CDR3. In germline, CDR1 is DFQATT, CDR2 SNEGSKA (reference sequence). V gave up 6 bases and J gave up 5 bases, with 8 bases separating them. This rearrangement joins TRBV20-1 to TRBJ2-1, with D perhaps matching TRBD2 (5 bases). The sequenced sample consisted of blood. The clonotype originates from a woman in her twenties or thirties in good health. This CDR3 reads CSASGDNEQFF. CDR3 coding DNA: TGCAGTGCCAGCGGCGACAATGAGCAGTTCTTC.